This T cell receptor (beta chain) was recovered during a study of T cell repertoires in cytomegalovirus infection. Study information: TCR beta signatures that were public indicated CMV infection and matching HLA type. Study-wide points: Carriers of CMV plus the relevant HLA were identified by cumulative public TCR beta family frequency. HLA-C-restricted, CMV-specific TCR beta clonotypes were dominant ex vivo.

TCRdb redid the calling of the reads with MiXCR, one entry per CDR3 protein. The sample lists around 490,000 distinct CDR3 sequences; about 25% were seen once. V lost 3 bases, J lost 5 bases, and 13 bases lay in between. CDR1 and CDR2 (germline): SGHTA, FQGNSA. The CDR3 totals 14 residues. This clonotype was seen many times. Its target is not known. This TCR derives from a human donor in good health (CMV status not recorded). Some clones in this sample may be carry-over from other donors' samples. Sequenced input: PBMCs. The chain employs TRBV7-2 and TRBJ2-5, with D possibly matching TRBD2 (5 bases). The CDR3 reads CASSLEQASETQYF. The CDR3, as DNA: TGTGCCAGCAGCTTGGAGCAGGCTAGCGAGACCCAGTACTTC.